What follows describes a single TCR beta chain. This entry comes from a study of PD-L1 blockade in urothelial cancer. Looking at the study overall: In the patient group, most of the roughly 30 were males with bladder-origin urothelial cancer. A median blood sample held about 140,000 T cells and about 78,000 unique TCRs.

Time point in this sample: peripheral blood 6 weeks after treatment start. Produced via immunoSEQ multiplex PCR; TCRdb's table is partial and in-frame only. There are tens of thousands of clones in the sample; roughly 90% occur only once, and around 11% lies in the top ten. The clonotype was recovered from a man in his fifties or sixties with urothelial cancer. The specimen was PBMCs, collected around atezolizumab (anti-PD-L1) treatment.

DNA for the CDR3: TGTGCCAGCAGTCCCGCAGGCGGGAGCCCGAACACCGGGGAGCTGTTTTTT. Translated, it gives CASSPAGGSPNTGELFF. The chain has TRBV7-9 and TRBJ2-2; the match to TRBD2 covers 7 bases. From germline, CDR1 is SEHNR and CDR2 FQNEAQ (reference sequence). The CDR3 covers 17 residues. The junction had 10 bases not matched to a gene; V was cut back by 6 bases and J by 0 bases.